This record looks at one T cell receptor beta chain sequence and its context. This CDR3 has 14 residues. Germline V gene sequence: CDR1 MNHNY, CDR2 SVGAGI (reference sequence). The V end was cut by 7 bases, the J end by 4 bases, with 14 bases between. This specimen comes from a study of blood T cell repertoires in COVID-19. As for the study in general: T cells, B-cell-depleted T cells, or PBMCs supplied cDNA or gDNA.

Authors' analysis steps: Reference gene primers were amplified, and this amplification served to estimate nucleated cell counts. Method: immunoSEQ multiplex PCR; TCRdb's copy keeps in-frame clones and lacks some. V, J and clone size are taken as reported in that table, and D and trimming were inferred from the DNA itself. Of 300,000 to 350,000 clones listed, 87% are singletons. V gene TRBV6-6 combines with J gene TRBJ1-3; D not certain. The clonotype originates from a man in his late teens or twenties with active or convalescent COVID-19. The sequenced material came from peripheral blood. CDR3 protein: CASKEEGAGNTIYF. DNA for the CDR3: TGTGCCAGCAAGGAAGAGGGAGCCGGAAACACCATATATTTT.